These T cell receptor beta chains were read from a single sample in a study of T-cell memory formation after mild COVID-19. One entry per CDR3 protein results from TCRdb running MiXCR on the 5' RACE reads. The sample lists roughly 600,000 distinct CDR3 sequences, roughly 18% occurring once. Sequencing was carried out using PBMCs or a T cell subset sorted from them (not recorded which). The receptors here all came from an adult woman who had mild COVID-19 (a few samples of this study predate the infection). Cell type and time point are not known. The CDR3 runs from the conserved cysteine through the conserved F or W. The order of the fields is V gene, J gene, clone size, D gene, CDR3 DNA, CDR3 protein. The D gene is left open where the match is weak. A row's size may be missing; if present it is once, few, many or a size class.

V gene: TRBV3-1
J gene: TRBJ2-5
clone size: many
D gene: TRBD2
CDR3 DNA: TGTGCCAGCAGCCAAGATGCGACTAGCGCAAGCCAAGAGACCCAGTACTTC
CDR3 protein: CASSQDATSASQETQYF

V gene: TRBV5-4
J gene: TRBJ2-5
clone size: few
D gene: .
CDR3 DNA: TGTGCCAGCAGCGTGCGGGACAGAGCTCAAGAGACCCAGTACTTC
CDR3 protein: CASSVRDRAQETQYF

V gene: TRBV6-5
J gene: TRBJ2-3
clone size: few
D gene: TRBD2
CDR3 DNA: TGTGCCAGCAGTTACTCCAACCTCCTAGCGGGGGGCAGCACAGATACGCAGTATTTT
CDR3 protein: CASSYSNLLAGGSTDTQYF

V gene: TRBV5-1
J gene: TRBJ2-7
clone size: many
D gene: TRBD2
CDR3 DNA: TGCGCCAGCAGCTTGGTAGCGGGGTCATCCTACGAGCAGTACTTC
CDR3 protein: CASSLVAGSSYEQYF

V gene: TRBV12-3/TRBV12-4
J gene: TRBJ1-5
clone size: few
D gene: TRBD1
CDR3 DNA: TGTGCCAGCAGTCTTTCAGGGGGAGGAGGCAATCAGCCCCAGCATTTT
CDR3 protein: CASSLSGGGGNQPQHF

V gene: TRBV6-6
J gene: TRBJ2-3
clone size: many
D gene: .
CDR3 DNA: TGTGCCAGCACTCTACAGGGAGGGAGAGGAGATACGCAGTATTTT
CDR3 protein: CASTLQGGRGDTQYF

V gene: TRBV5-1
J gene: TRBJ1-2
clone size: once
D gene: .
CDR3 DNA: TGCGCCAGCAGCCACGACAAAGACACCTTC
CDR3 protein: CASSHDKDTF

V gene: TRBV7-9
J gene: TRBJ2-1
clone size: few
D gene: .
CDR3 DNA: TGTGCCAGCAGCTTAGGGCCTTTAGACCAGTTCTTC
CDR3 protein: CASSLGPLDQFF

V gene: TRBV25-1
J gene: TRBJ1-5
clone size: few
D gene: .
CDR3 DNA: TGTGCCAGCAGTGGTACAACGGCCGCCGACCTTAGCAATCAGCCCCAGCATTTT
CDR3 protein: CASSGTTAADLSNQPQHF

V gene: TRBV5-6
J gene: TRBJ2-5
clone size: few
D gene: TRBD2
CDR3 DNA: TGTGCCAGCAGCTTGGAAAGCGGGAGAATCATAGAGACCCAGTACTTC
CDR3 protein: CASSLESGRIIETQYF

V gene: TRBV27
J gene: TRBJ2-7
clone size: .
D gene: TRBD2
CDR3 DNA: TGTGCCAGCAGTCGTGAAGCGGGAGCAGCCTACGAGCAGTACTTC
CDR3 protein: CASSREAGAAYEQYF

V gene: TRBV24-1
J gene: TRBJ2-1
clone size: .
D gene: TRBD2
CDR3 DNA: TGTGCCACCAGTCGGGAGGGCTCCTACAATGAGCAGTTCTTC
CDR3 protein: CATSREGSYNEQFF

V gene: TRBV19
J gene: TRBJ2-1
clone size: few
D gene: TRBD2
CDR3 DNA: TGTGCCAGTAGTATAGATCGACTAGCGGGAGGCAATGAGCAGTTCTTC
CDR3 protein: CASSIDRLAGGNEQFF

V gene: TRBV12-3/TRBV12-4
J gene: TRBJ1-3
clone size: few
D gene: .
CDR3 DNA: TGTGCCAGCAGTCCTCAGACGCTACTCTTATCTGGAAACACCATATATTTT
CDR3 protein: CASSPQTLLLSGNTIYF

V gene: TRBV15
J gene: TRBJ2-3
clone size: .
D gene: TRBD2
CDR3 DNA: TGTGCCACCAGCAGAGACTCCGGGACTAGCGTCACAGATACGCAGTATTTT
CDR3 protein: CATSRDSGTSVTDTQYF